The 10 T cell receptor beta chains reported below all come from one sample, sequenced in a study of cytomegalovirus exposure and HLA in healthy donors. The study ran its PCR with 60 Vbeta and 13 Jbeta primers. Only in-frame clones appear in the TCRdb table, and some are missing; sequencing was by immunoSEQ multiplex PCR. Of 70,000 to 80,000 clones in the sample, almost 85% were seen once. The specimen was PBMCs. The receptor source for this set is a man aged 18 to 30 in good health and CMV-seronegative.

The chain couples TRBV28 to TRBJ1-6; D is ambiguous. V was cut by 3 bases and J by 6 bases, with 6 bases left in between. The CDR3 runs 13 residues. Germline V CDR1 and CDR2: MDHEN, SYDVKM. The CDR3 region has the DNA TGTGCCAGCAGTTTGGACTTTAATTCACCCCTCCACTTT. Amino acid sequence: CASSLDFNSPLHF.

The chain couples TRBV4-2 to TRBJ2-5, with 10 bases aligning to TRBD2. Trimming removed 2 bases from V and 5 bases from J; junction bases left unmatched: 8. The CDR3 extends over 16 amino acids. Germline V lookup: CDR1 LGHNA, CDR2 YNFKEQ. CDR3 protein: CASSQPGSGGLETQYF. The CDR3 coding sequence is TGTGCCAGCAGCCAACCAGGTAGCGGGGGGTTGGAGACCCAGTACTTC.

This chain joins TRBV13 and TRBJ2-3, with 7 bases fitting TRBD2. J lost 2 bases, V lost 6 bases, and 11 bases had no gene match. Per the germline V gene, CDR1 is PRHDT and CDR2 is FYEKMQ (reference sequence). The CDR3 consists of 16 residues. In DNA, the CDR3 is TGTGCCAGCAGACGCTTTGGGGGGGGTCCCACAGATACGCAGTATTTT. Residues: CASRRFGGGPTDTQYF.

J is TRBJ1-3 and V is TRBV5-1; 9 nucleotides match TRBD1. The germline V gene encodes CDR1 SGHRS and CDR2 YFSETQ. There are 16 residues in the CDR3. After removal of 4 bases from V and 2 bases from J, the junction contained 7 bases not matched to a gene. The CDR3 DNA reads as TGCGCCAGCAGCACCGCCGGGACAGGGACTGGAAACACCATATATTTT. Translating gives CASSTAGTGTGNTIYF.

The chain combines TRBV19 with TRBJ1-2, with TRBD1 matching 9 bases. Germline CDR1 LNHDA, CDR2 SQIVND (reference sequence). The junction had 17 bases not matched to a gene; V was cut back by 8 bases and J by 4 bases. The CDR3 loop spans 17 amino acids. For the CDR3, the DNA is TGTGCCAGTGGTCACTTACCGGGACAGGGATCTCTCTATGGCTACACCTTC. Protein sequence: CASGHLPGQGSLYGYTF.

Concerning this clone itself: Germline and junction disagree at one end, which may indicate a read error. Other DNA sequences in this specimen translate into the identical CDR3. The chain couples TRBV6-4 to TRBJ2-3; TRBD2 agrees at 7 bases. CDR1 MRHNA and CDR2 SNTAGT come from the germline V gene. The CDR3 is 14 amino acids. CDR3 DNA sequence: TGCGCCAGCAGTCAGCGGGGAAGCACAGATACGCAGTATTTT. The encoded protein is CASSQRGSTDTQYF.

CDR3 bases: TGTGCCATCAGCAAGTCCGAGACAGGGGTCACCGGGGAGCTGTTTTTT. As protein: CAISKSETGVTGELFF. The V call is TRBV10-3, the J call TRBJ2-2; 8 nucleotides agree with TRBD1. The germline V gene encodes CDR1 ENHRY and CDR2 SYGVKD. Unmatched junction bases numbered 10, after V lost 6 bases and J lost 4 bases. This CDR3 comprises 16 residues.

There are a few counts of this clone. This chain joins TRBV5-6 and TRBJ2-5; 7 bases are a match to TRBD2. The CDR3 has 14 amino acids. Trimming cost V 3 bases and J 5 bases; bases outside gene matches: 7. CDR1 SGHDT and CDR2 YYEEEE come from the germline V gene. The CDR3 spells CASSWGTTRETQYF. The CDR3 DNA sequence: TGTGCCAGCAGCTGGGGGACTACGCGGGAGACCCAGTACTTC.

This sequence joins TRBV7-2 and TRBJ2-7; 9 bases are shared with TRBD2. Trimming at V came to 8 bases and at J to 3 bases, leaving 5 bases not matched to a gene. In germline, CDR1 is SGHTA, CDR2 FQGNSA. The CDR3 consists of 13 residues. CDR3 residues: CASGRGGVYEQYF. CDR3 sequence (DNA): TGTGCCAGCGGGCGGGGGGGGGTCTACGAGCAGTACTTC.

The chain carries TRBV6-4 and TRBJ2-3; 11 bases fit TRBD2. Germline CDR1 and CDR2: MRHNA and SNTAGT. CDR3 length equals 16 residues. The V and J ends lost 2 bases and 2 bases, in that order; junction bases with no gene match: 3. CDR3 in amino acids: CASSDQTSGDTDTQYF. The CDR3 DNA sequence: TGTGCCAGCAGTGACCAGACTAGCGGGGACACAGATACGCAGTATTTT.